This T cell receptor beta chain was obtained from a study of T cell repertoires in cytomegalovirus infection. Each CDR3 protein gets one entry after TCRdb re-called the reads with MiXCR. The repertoire holds about 110,000 distinct CDR3 sequences, with 25% to 30% as singletons. Trimming at V came to 0 bases and at J to 1 base, leaving 9 bases not matched to a gene. Germline values: CDR1 MGHRA, CDR2 YSYEKL. The CDR3 has 18 amino acids. In its sample, this clonotype was seen a few times. As yet, its antigen is unknown. General study points: Pooled public TCR beta family frequency picked out CMV carriers with the relevant HLA.

The V and J genes are TRBV4-1 and TRBJ1-5; TRBD1 matches 7 bases. The source was CD8+ T cells from cultured PBMCs, collected from culture after CMV antigen stimulation. The TCR sequence derives from a human donor in good health (CMV status not recorded). Some clones in this sample may be carry-over from other donors' samples. CDR3 in DNA: TGCGCCAGCAGCCAAGATTATTTACAGGGGCGAAGCAATCAGCCCCAGCATTTT. Protein: CASSQDYLQGRSNQPQHF.